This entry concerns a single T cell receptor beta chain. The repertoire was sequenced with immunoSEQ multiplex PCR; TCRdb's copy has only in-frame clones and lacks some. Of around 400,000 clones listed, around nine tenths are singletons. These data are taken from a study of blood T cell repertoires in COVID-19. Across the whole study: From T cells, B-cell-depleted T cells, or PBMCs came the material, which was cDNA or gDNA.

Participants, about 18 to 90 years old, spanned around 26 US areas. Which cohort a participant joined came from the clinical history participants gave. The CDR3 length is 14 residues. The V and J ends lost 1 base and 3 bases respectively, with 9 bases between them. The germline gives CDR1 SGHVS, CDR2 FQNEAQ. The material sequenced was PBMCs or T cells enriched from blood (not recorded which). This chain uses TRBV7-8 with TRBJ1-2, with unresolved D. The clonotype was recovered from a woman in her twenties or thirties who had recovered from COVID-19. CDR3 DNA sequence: TGTGCCAGCAGCTTAGAACCGGGATACTATGGCTACACCTTC. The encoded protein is CASSLEPGYYGYTF.